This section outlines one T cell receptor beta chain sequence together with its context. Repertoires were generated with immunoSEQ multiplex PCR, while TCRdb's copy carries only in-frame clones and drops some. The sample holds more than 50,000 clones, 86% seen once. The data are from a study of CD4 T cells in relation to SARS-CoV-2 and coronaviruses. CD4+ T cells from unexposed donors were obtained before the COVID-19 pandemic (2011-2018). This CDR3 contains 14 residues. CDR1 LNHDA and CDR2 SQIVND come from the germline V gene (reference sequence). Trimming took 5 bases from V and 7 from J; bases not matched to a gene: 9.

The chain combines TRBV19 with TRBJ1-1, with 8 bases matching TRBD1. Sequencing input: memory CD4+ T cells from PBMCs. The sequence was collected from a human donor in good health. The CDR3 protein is CASSLGQGFSEAFF. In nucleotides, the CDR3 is TGTGCCAGTAGTCTCGGACAGGGTTTTAGTGAAGCTTTCTTT.